These 22 T cell receptor beta chains were all obtained from the same sample, sequenced in a study of Graves' ophthalmopathy and Graves' hyperthyroidism. Amplification of TCR beta CDR3 regions used RNA transcripts. First-round RT-PCR employed HTBI primers, with a second-round multiplex PCR after it. TCRdb fed the multiplex PCR reads into MiXCR, producing one record per CDR3 protein. The repertoire holds 600,000 to 700,000 distinct CDR3 sequences, with over 40% as singletons. The sample consisted of peripheral blood. The receptors were gathered from an adult man with Graves' ophthalmopathy.

Many counts were recorded for this clonotype. V gene TRBV5-1 combines with J gene TRBJ2-6; a possible D gene is TRBD1 (6 bases). There are 17 residues in the CDR3. The germline gives CDR1 SGHRS, CDR2 YFSETQ. V shed 1 base and J shed 0 bases, with 11 bases lying between them. DNA for the CDR3: TGCGCCAGCAGCTTGACAGGGTCCGGCTCTGGGGCCAACGTCCTGACTTTC. This translates into CASSLTGSGSGANVLTF.

The rearrangement links TRBV20-1 to TRBJ2-2, with D possibly matching TRBD2 (6 bases). Trimming removed 0 bases at V and 6 bases at J, with 14 bases between. CDR3 size: 15 residues. CDR1 and CDR2 from the germline V gene are DFQATT and SNEGSKA (reference sequence). Here the CDR3 DNA reads TGCAGTGCTAGAGATTTGGGGAGGTACTCCGGGGAGCTGTTTTTT. This codes for CSARDLGRYSGELFF.

This clonotype was detected many times. The chain couples TRBV27 to TRBJ1-6; D possibly corresponds to TRBD1 (5 bases). The V gene's germline CDR1 is MNHEY and CDR2 SMNVEV (reference sequence). The length of the CDR3 is 13 residues. With 6 bases removed from V and 11 bases from J, the gap between germline ends came to 14 bases. The CDR3 here is CASSQRTGAPLHF. CDR3 DNA sequence: TGTGCCAGCAGCCAACGCACAGGTGCACCCCTCCACTTT.

This clonotype has only one observation. The V gene is TRBV11-2, the J gene TRBJ1-2; perhaps TRBD1 as D (6 bases). The V end was cut by 7 bases, the J end by 4 bases, with 13 bases between. CDR3 length equals 13 residues. The V gene's germline CDR1 is SGHAT and CDR2 FQNNGV. The chain's CDR3 is CASNPQGTYGYTF. DNA of the CDR3: TGTGCCAGCAACCCACAGGGTACCTATGGCTACACCTTC.

This clonotype was counted at least ten times. This rearrangement joins TRBV7-8 to TRBJ1-1; the D gene is possibly TRBD1 (6 bases). Per germline, CDR1 SGHVS and CDR2 FQNEAQ. V lost 8 bases and J 4 bases, leaving 23 bases between the germline ends. This CDR3 has 16 amino acids. CDR3 protein: CASLGAAGASSTEAFF. DNA of the CDR3: TGTGCCAGCTTGGGGGCGGCAGGGGCAAGTAGCACTGAAGCTTTCTTT.

The sample holds a few counts of this clonotype. V usage is TRBV24-1 and J usage is TRBJ2-3, with D tentatively TRBD2 (5 bases). Germline V gives CDR1 KGHDR, CDR2 SFDVKD. V lost 4 bases and J lost 0, with 7 bases in between. This CDR3 has 14 residues. This chain's CDR3 is CATSDRTSTDTQYF. CDR3 DNA: TGTGCCACCAGTGACCGGACTAGCACAGATACGCAGTATTTT.

This clonotype was detected ten times or more. The CDR3, as DNA: TGTGCCAGCAGCCAAGCTGGAAACAGGAACACTGAAGCTTTCTTT. Its protein product is CASSQAGNRNTEAFF. The V and J genes are TRBV4-2 and TRBJ1-1; D is ambiguous. V lost 1 base and J lost 1, with 10 bases in between. The germline V gene has CDR1 LGHNA and CDR2 YNFKEQ. The CDR3 runs 15 residues.

The rearrangement links TRBV20-1 to TRBJ2-5; 11 positions match TRBD2. Germline-derived CDR1 and CDR2 are DFQATT and SNEGSKA (reference sequence). Germline trimming cut 6 bases from V and 1 base from J; bases unmatched to any gene: 19. This CDR3 has 19 amino acids. The CDR3 DNA sequence: TGCAGTGCCCCTGAGGGTCTCACGAGTCTAGCGGGGGGCCAAGAGACCCAGTACTTC. Its protein product is CSAPEGLTSLAGGQETQYF.

Ten or more counts support this clonotype. This chain links TRBV5-1 with TRBJ1-2; D perhaps matches TRBD1 (5 bases). V lost 9 bases, J lost 4 bases, and 19 bases lay in between. The CDR3 has 14 amino acids. CDR1 is SGHRS and CDR2 is YFSETQ in the germline V gene. The CDR3 here is CATSSRGSAYGYTF. The CDR3 nucleotides are TGCGCCACAAGCAGTCGGGGGAGCGCCTATGGCTACACCTTC. Full variable domain (outside the CDR3, taken from reference TRBV5-1 and TRBJ1-2): KAGVTQTPRYLIKTRGQQVTLSCSPISGHRSVSWYQQTPGQGLQFLFEYFSETQRNKGNFPGRFSGRQFSNSRSEMNVSTLELGDSALYLCATSSRGSAYGYTFGSGTRLTVV.

In this sample, this clonotype turned up a few times. The gene calls are TRBV5-1 and TRBJ2-7; 12 positions agree with TRBD1. Trimming removed 2 bases from V and 4 bases from J; junction bases left unmatched: 4. CDR3 length equals 15 residues. Germline CDR1 is SGHRS and CDR2 is YFSETQ. In DNA form, the CDR3 reads TGCGCCAGCAGCTTCGGGACAGGGGGCCTATACGAGCAGTACTTC. It yields the protein CASSFGTGGLYEQYF.

Points on this clonotype: This may arise from a read error, as a much more abundant clone is one base away. The rearrangement links TRBV12-3 or TRBV12-4 to TRBJ1-4, with D unresolved. CDR3 size: 12 residues. Written as DNA, the CDR3 is TGTGCCGGCAGTTTCGCCGGGAGGGAACTGTTTTTT. This codes for CAGSFAGRELFF.

V and J are TRBV25-1 and TRBJ2-5; TRBD1 agrees at 8 bases. V shed 8 bases and J 9 bases; nucleotides not matched to a gene: 17. The CDR3 is 15 amino acids. The V gene's germline CDR1 is MGHDK and CDR2 SYGVNS. The CDR3 nucleotides are TGTGCCAGCTCACTCCTCGGACAGGGAAGGCTAGCCCAGTACTTC. This gives the protein CASSLLGQGRLAQYF.

This clonotype was counted at least ten times. This chain connects TRBV19 to TRBJ1-1; D is undetermined. The CDR3 has 12 residues. Germline V gene sequence: CDR1 LNHDA, CDR2 SQIVND (reference sequence). V lost 7 bases to trimming and J lost 4 bases, with 10 bases between them. The CDR3 reads CASTREGTEAFF. CDR3 DNA sequence: TGTGCCAGTACAAGGGAAGGCACTGAAGCTTTCTTT.

This clonotype was observed many times. V and J are TRBV9 and TRBJ2-7, with D hard to call. With 0 bases removed from V and 2 bases from J, the gap between germline ends came to 15 bases. Germline-derived CDR1 and CDR2 are SGDLS and YYNGEE. This CDR3 has 16 residues. The CDR3 here is CASSVGSFVSTYEQYF. CDR3 nucleotides: TGTGCCAGCAGCGTAGGCTCCTTTGTTTCGACCTACGAGCAGTACTTC.

A single count supports this clonotype. V usage is TRBV19 and J usage is TRBJ1-1; 7 nucleotides align to TRBD1. Germline V CDR1 and CDR2: LNHDA, SQIVND (reference sequence). CDR3 length equals 14 residues. CDR3 sequence (DNA): TGTGCTTCTCGCCGGGACAGAGTGAATGCTGAAGCTTTCTTT. Translated: CASRRDRVNAEAFF. The entire variable domain, with the rest obtained from reference TRBV19 and TRBJ1-1, is as follows: DGGITQSPKYLFRKEGQNVTLSCEQNLNHDAMYWYRQDPGQGLRLIYYSQIVNDFQKGDIAEGYSVSREKKESFPLTVTSAQKNPTAFYLCASRRDRVNAEAFFGQGTRLTVV.

V usage is TRBV19 and J usage is TRBJ2-7; tentatively, D is TRBD1 (5 bases). The germline V gene encodes CDR1 LNHDA and CDR2 SQIVND (reference sequence). This CDR3 is built from 14 residues. Trimming left V 4 bases short and J 2 bases short, with 12 bases between. The CDR3 sequence: CASSRGSLTYEQYF. The CDR3 DNA sequence: TGTGCCAGTAGTAGGGGCAGCCTCACCTACGAGCAGTACTTC.

V and J are TRBV29-1 and TRBJ1-2; maybe TRBD1 (5 bases). Germline loops: CDR1 SQVTM, CDR2 ANQGSEA. The V and J ends lost 6 bases and 3 bases respectively, with 11 bases between them. The CDR3 has 12 residues. The CDR3: CSVPLTDYGYTF. Here the CDR3 DNA reads TGCAGCGTCCCTCTGACAGACTATGGCTACACCTTC.

The chain joins TRBV14 to TRBJ2-7; 8 bases match TRBD1. The junction had 9 bases not matched to a gene; V was cut back by 1 base and J by 4 bases. The germline V gene encodes CDR1 SGHDN and CDR2 FVKESK. The CDR3 totals 16 residues. The CDR3 sequence: CASSQGGTGGGYEQYF. The CDR3 coding sequence is TGTGCCAGCAGCCAAGGTGGAACAGGGGGAGGTTACGAGCAGTACTTC.

Comment on this clonotype: The CDR3 end shows no conserved phenylalanine or tryptophan, and so a read error is likely. The CDR3 DNA is TGCAGTGCTCCGACCCCGAACTATGGCTACACCGTC. Amino acid sequence: CSAPTPNYGYTV. V gene TRBV20-1 combines with J gene TRBJ1-2; D gene uncertain. In germline, CDR1 is DFQATT, CDR2 SNEGSKA (reference sequence). The CDR3 is made up of 12 amino acids. V lost 5 bases, J lost 2 bases, and 9 bases lay in between.

The chain carries TRBV7-2 and TRBJ1-2, with 8 bases aligning to TRBD1. CDR1 and CDR2 from the germline V gene are SGHTA and FQGNSA. CDR3 length equals 14 residues. The ends lost 1 base at V and 8 bases at J; junction bases unmatched: 6. CDR3 nucleotide sequence: TGTGCCAGCAGCTTAGGACAGGGGAATGAGGGCTACACCTTC. It is translated as CASSLGQGNEGYTF. Using reference TRBV7-2 and TRBJ1-2 for the parts outside the CDR3, the full variable domain is GAGVSQSPSNKVTEKGKDVELRCDPISGHTALYWYRQSLGQGLEFLIYFQGNSAPDKSGLPSDRFSAERTGGSVSTLTIQRTQQEDSAVYLCASSLGQGNEGYTFGSGTRLTVV.

This clonotype came up many times. The rearrangement links TRBV10-3 to TRBJ2-2; D gene uncertain. The CDR3 extends over 11 amino acids. Between the trimmed V and J ends, which lost 6 bases and 5 bases, there was a span of 4 bases. Germline lookup yields CDR1 ENHRY and CDR2 SYGVKD. CDR3 amino acids: CAIRDTGELFF. The CDR3 DNA sequence: TGTGCCATCAGAGATACCGGGGAGCTGTTTTTT.

This clonotype came up many times. The chain couples TRBV24-1 to TRBJ2-2; 10 nucleotides agree with TRBD1. Germline loops: CDR1 KGHDR, CDR2 SFDVKD. There are 16 residues in the CDR3. V lost 4 bases to trimming and J lost 5 bases; unmatched junction nucleotides: 6. CDR3 sequence (DNA): TGTGCCACCAGTGACCACGGACAGGGGGTTACCGGGGAGCTGTTTTTT. Encoded protein: CATSDHGQGVTGELFF.